The 6 T cell receptor beta chains reported below all come from one sample, sequenced in a study of T cells in Graves' hyperthyroidism and ophthalmopathy. The TCR beta CDR3 regions underwent amplification using RNA transcripts as the source. During a first-round RT-PCR of the TCR CDR3, the HTBI primer set was used. TCRdb redid the calling of the multiplex PCR reads with MiXCR, one entry per CDR3 protein. The repertoire includes over 350,000 distinct CDR3 sequences, roughly 14% of them detected once, and less than 15% sits in the top ten. Sequencing was carried out using blood. The receptors derive from a man aged 18 to 29 with Graves' ophthalmopathy.

This clonotype has more than one count but fewer than ten. V and J are TRBV24-1 and TRBJ2-5; 7 nucleotides line up with TRBD2. The germline V gene has CDR1 KGHDR and CDR2 SFDVKD. Trimming took 4 bases from V and 5 from J; bases not matched to a gene: 9. CDR3 length equals 15 residues. Here the CDR3 reads CATSEGRQGGETQYF. CDR3 coding DNA: TGTGCCACCAGTGAGGGGAGGCAGGGAGGGGAGACCCAGTACTTC.

The chain links TRBV5-1 to TRBJ2-3; 9 nucleotides align to TRBD1. After removal of 4 bases from V and 4 bases from J, the junction contained 10 bases not matched to a gene. CDR1 and CDR2 (germline): SGHRS, YFSETQ. The CDR3 is made up of 16 amino acids. This CDR3 reads CASSPSTGGGPDTQYF. CDR3 sequence (DNA): TGCGCCAGCAGCCCCTCGACAGGGGGAGGTCCAGATACGCAGTATTTT.

This clonotype was recorded at least ten times. V is TRBV6-5 and J is TRBJ2-7; D is undetermined. V was shortened by 0 bases and J by 0 bases, with 6 bases between the two germline ends. This CDR3 is 14 amino acids long. The germline V gene encodes CDR1 MNHEY and CDR2 SVGAGI. This CDR3 is CASSYSGSSYEQYF. The CDR3 coding sequence is TGTGCCAGCAGTTACTCGGGCAGCTCCTACGAGCAGTACTTC.

This clonotype was recorded many times. This rearrangement joins TRBV6-1 to TRBJ2-7, with no clear D. The CDR3 runs 15 residues. Trimming shortened V by 1 base and J by 2 bases, and 12 bases separated the two germline ends. CDR1 is MNHNS and CDR2 is SASEGT in the germline V gene. Written as DNA, the CDR3 is TGTGCCAGCAGTGAAGAATGGGCACCGACCTACGAGCAGTACTTC. Its translation is CASSEEWAPTYEQYF.

V and J are TRBV7-9 and TRBJ1-1; D may be TRBD1 (6 bases). The CDR3 consists of 12 residues. V was trimmed by 3 bases and J by 9 bases, leaving 11 bases between them. CDR1 and CDR2 (germline): SEHNR, FQNEAQ (reference sequence). The CDR3 loop reads CASSLSGTQAFF. The DNA for the CDR3 is TGTGCCAGCAGCTTGTCGGGGACACAAGCTTTCTTT.

There are a few counts of this clonotype. CDR3 nucleotide sequence: TGCGCCAGCAGTTCCTTACCGACAGCGAGACGGGTAGCCGGGGAGCTGTTTTTT. This encodes CASSSLPTARRVAGELFF. The gene calls are TRBV5-1 and TRBJ2-2, with D tentatively TRBD1 (5 bases). The CDR3 covers 18 residues. From germline, CDR1 is SGHRS and CDR2 YFSETQ. V gave up 5 bases and J gave up 6 bases, with 26 bases separating them. Drawing the rest from reference TRBV5-1 and TRBJ2-2, the complete variable domain is KAGVTQTPRYLIKTRGQQVTLSCSPISGHRSVSWYQQTPGQGLQFLFEYFSETQRNKGNFPGRFSGRQFSNSRSEMNVSTLELGDSALYLCASSSLPTARRVAGELFFGEGSRLTVL.